This T cell receptor beta chain was identified in a study of T cell repertoires in cytomegalovirus infection. This CDR3 is built from 11 residues. Deletions cut 5 bases from V and 10 bases from J, with 8 bases between. The germline CDR1 and CDR2 sequences are KGHDR and SFDVKD. This clonotype showed up just a few times. Its specificity is not known. Via MiXCR, TCRdb re-called the reads, giving one row per CDR3 protein. The table shows 800,000 to 950,000 distinct CDR3 sequences, with less than 35% occurring only once. The material was cultured CD8+ T cells from PBMCs, obtained from culture after CMV antigen stimulation. V gene TRBV24-1 combines with J gene TRBJ2-1, with D possibly matching TRBD2 (6 bases). This TCR was sampled from a human donor in good health (CMV status not recorded). Some clones in this sample may be carry-over from other donors' samples. CDR3 in DNA: TGTGCCACCAGTGCCGCGGGGGAGCAGTTCTTC. It yields the protein CATSAAGEQFF.